Listed below are T cell receptor beta chains from one sample, sequenced in a study of regulatory T cells in long-lasting Graves disease. TCRdb passed the multiplex PCR reads through MiXCR, listing each CDR3 protein once. The table has hundreds of thousands of distinct CDR3 sequences, roughly 15% seen once; the top ten hold about 10%. These data also featured in a second study, about T cells in Graves' hyperthyroidism and ophthalmopathy.

The sequencing here drew on peripheral blood mononuclear cells (PBMCs), taken at new diagnosis, from a patient treated with antithyroid drugs. These TCRs come from a woman aged 25-40 years with Graves disease. The CDR3 runs from the conserved cysteine through the conserved F or W. The D gene is left open where the match is weak. Rows give clone size only sometimes, using once, few, many, or a class for an expanded clone.

D gene	V gene	J gene	clone size	CDR3 protein	CDR3 DNA
.	TRBV28	TRBJ2-7	many	CASSPWDFLGGEQYF	TGTGCCAGCAGTCCATGGGACTTTTTGGGTGGCGAGCAGTACTTC
.	TRBV20-1	TRBJ2-1	many	CSARRRSYNEQFF	TGCAGTGCTAGGAGGCGCTCCTACAATGAGCAGTTCTTC
.	TRBV28	TRBJ2-1	many	CASRQGLWNEQFF	TGTGCCAGCAGGCAGGGCTTGTGGAATGAGCAGTTCTTC
TRBD2	TRBV7-9	TRBJ2-1	many	CASSPLTSGSYNEQFF	TGTGCCAGCAGCCCCCTCACTAGCGGGAGTTACAATGAGCAGTTCTTC
.	TRBV28	TRBJ2-1	many	CASSLISNEQFF	TGTGCCAGCAGTCTTATAAGCAATGAGCAGTTCTTC
.	TRBV9	TRBJ2-7	.	CASSVGPASYEQYF	TGTGCCAGCAGCGTAGGACCGGCCTCCTACGAGCAGTACTTC
TRBD2	TRBV6-2/TRBV6-3	TRBJ2-1	few	CASSPTGLARNEQFF	TGTGCCAGCAGTCCCACTGGACTAGCGAGGAATGAGCAGTTCTTC
TRBD2	TRBV28	TRBJ2-3	many	CASRRFGTSGYTDTQYF	TGTGCCAGCAGACGATTTGGGACTAGCGGTTACACAGATACGCAGTATTTT
.	TRBV10-3	TRBJ2-1	few	CAISERLADEQFF	TGTGCCATCAGTGAGAGGCTAGCTGATGAGCAGTTCTTC
.	TRBV3-1	TRBJ1-3	many	CASSQGAENTIYF	TGTGCCAGCAGCCAAGGTGCCGAAAACACCATATATTTT
.	TRBV12-3/TRBV12-4	TRBJ1-3	.	CASSLLRGDTIYF	TGTGCCAGCAGTTTACTCAGGGGAGACACCATATATTTT
TRBD1	TRBV9	TRBJ1-3	.	CASSQGRGRNTIYF	TGTGCCAGCAGCCAGGGAAGGGGGCGAAACACCATATATTTT
.	TRBV2	TRBJ2-3	many	CASSEETLTDTQYF	TGTGCCAGCAGTGAGGAGACCCTGACAGATACGCAGTATTTT
TRBD2	TRBV7-2	TRBJ2-5	many	CASSSPYGTSGQETQYF	TGTGCCAGCAGCTCACCTTATGGGACTAGCGGCCAAGAGACCCAGTACTTC
.	TRBV11-2	TRBJ1-1	few	CASSLEAGPEAFF	TGTGCCAGCAGCTTAGAAGCAGGGCCTGAAGCTTTCTTT
.	TRBV15	TRBJ2-7	few	CATSRERVSSYEQYF	TGTGCCACCAGCAGAGAAAGGGTATCCTCCTACGAGCAGTACTTC
.	TRBV12-3/TRBV12-4	TRBJ2-1	many	CASSPGTDNEQFF	TGTGCCAGCAGTCCAGGGACCGACAATGAGCAGTTCTTC
.	TRBV19	TRBJ1-1	.	CASSRTRGTEAFF	TGTGCCAGTAGTAGGACGCGGGGCACTGAAGCTTTCTTT
TRBD1	TRBV18	TRBJ2-7	many	CASSPPIDRGASYEQYF	TGTGCCAGCTCACCACCAATTGACAGGGGGGCGTCCTACGAGCAGTACTTC
.	TRBV12-3/TRBV12-4	TRBJ1-2	many	CASMGRDFYGYTF	TGTGCCAGCATGGGACGGGATTTCTATGGCTACACCTTC
.	TRBV9	TRBJ2-1	few	CASSVSDNEQFF	TGTGCCAGCAGCGTAAGTGACAATGAGCAGTTCTTC
.	TRBV20-1	TRBJ2-6	.	CSASSDSLVSGANVLTF	TGCAGTGCTAGTTCGGACAGCCTAGTCTCTGGGGCCAACGTCCTGACTTTC
.	TRBV12-5	TRBJ1-1	many	CASGLGALGGTEAFF	TGTGCTAGTGGTTTGGGCGCCCTGGGGGGCACTGAAGCTTTCTTT
.	TRBV7-3	TRBJ2-5	many	CASSIDRQETQYF	TGTGCCAGCAGCATAGACAGGCAAGAGACCCAGTACTTC
TRBD2	TRBV7-7	TRBJ2-2	.	CASSPLSGRERELFF	TGTGCTAGCAGTCCCCTTAGCGGGAGGGAACGGGAGCTGTTTTTT
TRBD2	TRBV12-3/TRBV12-4	TRBJ2-5	many	CASSTRLAGGETQYF	TGTGCCAGCAGTACCCGACTAGCGGGAGGGGAGACCCAGTACTTC